The next 7 T cell receptor beta chains were all read from a single sample in a study of blood T cell repertoires in COVID-19. Only in-frame clones appear in the TCRdb table, and some are missing; sequencing was by immunoSEQ multiplex PCR. The sample yields about 58,000 clones, under 90% seen once. Input material: peripheral blood. The receptors shown here come from a man aged 35 to 55 with active COVID-19.

The chain carries TRBV7-2 and TRBJ2-1; D call uncertain. Per germline, CDR1 SGHTA and CDR2 FQGNSA. Trimming stripped 7 bases from V and 3 bases from J, with 10 bases between. The CDR3 has 13 amino acids. The CDR3 DNA is TGTGCCAGCACCCCCAGAGGCTACAATGAGCAGTTCTTC. This encodes CASTPRGYNEQFF. The entire variable domain, with the rest obtained from reference TRBV7-2 and TRBJ2-1, is as follows: GAGVSQSPSNKVTEKGKDVELRCDPISGHTALYWYRQSLGQGLEFLIYFQGNSAPDKSGLPSDRFSAERTGGSVSTLTIQRTQQEDSAVYLCASTPRGYNEQFFGPGTRLTVL.

This chain links TRBV14 with TRBJ2-3; 12 nucleotides agree with TRBD2. CDR3 length: 16 residues. CDR1 SGHDN and CDR2 FVKESK come from the germline V gene. The V and J ends lost 4 bases and 1 base, in that order; junction bases with no gene match: 3. The CDR3 reads CASSLRLAGGTDTQYF. DNA of the CDR3: TGTGCCAGCAGCCTTCGACTAGCGGGAGGCACAGATACGCAGTATTTT.

The chain recombines TRBV2 with TRBJ1-2; D unresolved. The CDR3 is made up of 13 amino acids. V lost 7 bases and J 6 bases, leaving 15 bases between the germline ends. The germline V gene encodes CDR1 SNHLY and CDR2 FYNNEI. CDR3 residues: CASMPPGHDGYTF. For the CDR3, the DNA is TGTGCCAGCATGCCCCCCGGTCATGATGGCTACACCTTC.

This clone occurred once. This chain uses TRBV3-1 (or the pseudogene TRBV3-2) with TRBJ2-7, with D maybe TRBD2 (6 bases). V lost 3 bases, J lost 2 bases, and 20 bases lay in between. The CDR3 runs to 17 residues. Germline values: CDR1 LGHDT, CDR2 YNNKEL (reference sequence). The CDR3 here is CASSHIVAAVSPYEQYF. The CDR3 nucleotides read TGTGCCAGCAGCCATATTGTAGCGGCAGTATCCCCCTACGAGCAGTACTTC.

The chain employs TRBV12-3 or TRBV12-4 and TRBJ1-2, with 7 bases lining up with TRBD1. J gave up 4 bases and V 8 bases, and 7 bases lay outside the gene matches. The CDR3 loop spans 13 amino acids. CDR3 bases: TGTGCCAGCGGAGGGGGCGGATTCTATGGCTACACCTTC. It specifies CASGGGGFYGYTF.

The V gene is TRBV5-6, the J gene TRBJ1-1; TRBD1 aligns across 9 bases. The CDR3 covers 14 residues. J lost 10 bases, V lost 4 bases, and 11 bases had no gene match. Germline V gene sequence: CDR1 SGHDT, CDR2 YYEEEE. The CDR3 nucleotides are TGTGCCAGCAGCCGGGACAGGGCAGAGCTGGGAGCTTTCTTT. Translated: CASSRDRAELGAFF. Full variable domain (remainder filled in from reference TRBV5-6 and TRBJ1-1): DAGVTQSPTHLIKTRGQQVTLRCSPKSGHDTVSWYQQALGQGPQFIFQYYEEEERQRGNFPDRFSGHQFPNYSSELNVNALLLGDSALYLCASSRDRAELGAFFGQGTRLTVV.

In its sample, this clone was seen once. The rearrangement links TRBV11-2 to TRBJ2-1; a possible D gene is TRBD2 (6 bases). Trimming pared 5 bases from V and 5 bases from J, leaving 22 bases between. The length of the CDR3 is 17 residues. The germline CDR1 and CDR2 sequences are SGHAT and FQNNGV. For the CDR3, the DNA is TGTGCCAGCAGCCGAGAACTAGGGCGGGATTACCACAATGAGCAGTTCTTC. As protein: CASSRELGRDYHNEQFF.